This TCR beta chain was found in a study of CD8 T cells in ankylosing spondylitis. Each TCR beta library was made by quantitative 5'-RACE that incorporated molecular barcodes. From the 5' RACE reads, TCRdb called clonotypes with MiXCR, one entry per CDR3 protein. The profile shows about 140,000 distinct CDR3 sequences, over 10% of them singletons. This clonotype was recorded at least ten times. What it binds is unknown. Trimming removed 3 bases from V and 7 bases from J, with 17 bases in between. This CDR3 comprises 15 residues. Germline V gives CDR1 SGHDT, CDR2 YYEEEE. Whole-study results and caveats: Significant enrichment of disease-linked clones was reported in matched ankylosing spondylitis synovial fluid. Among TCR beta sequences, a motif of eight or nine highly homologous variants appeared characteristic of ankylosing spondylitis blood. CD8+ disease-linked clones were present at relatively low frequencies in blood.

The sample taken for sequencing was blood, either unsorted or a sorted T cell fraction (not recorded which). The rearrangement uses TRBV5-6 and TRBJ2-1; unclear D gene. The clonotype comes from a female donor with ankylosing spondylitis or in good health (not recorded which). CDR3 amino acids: CASSSATALGNEQFF. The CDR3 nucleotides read TGTGCCAGCAGCTCGGCTACCGCCTTGGGTAATGAGCAGTTCTTC.